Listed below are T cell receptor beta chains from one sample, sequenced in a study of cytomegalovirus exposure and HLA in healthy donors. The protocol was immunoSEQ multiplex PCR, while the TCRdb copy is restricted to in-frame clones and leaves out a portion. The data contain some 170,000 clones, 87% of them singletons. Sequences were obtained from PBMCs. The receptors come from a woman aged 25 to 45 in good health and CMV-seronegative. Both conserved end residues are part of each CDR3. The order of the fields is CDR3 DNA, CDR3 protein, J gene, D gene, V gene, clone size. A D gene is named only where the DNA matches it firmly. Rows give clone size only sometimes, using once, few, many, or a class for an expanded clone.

TGTGCCAGCAGTCAGAGGTTTGCAACTAATGAAAAACTGTTTTTT,CASSQRFATNEKLFF,TRBJ1-4,NA,TRBV27,NA
TGTGCCAGTAATACTCCTCGGGGGGGGCACAATGAGCAGTTCTTC,CASNTPRGGHNEQFF,TRBJ2-1,TRBD2,TRBV19,NA
TGTGCCATCGGTGACACCAACAATGAGCAGTTCTTC,CAIGDTNNEQFF,TRBJ2-1,NA,TRBV6-5,NA
TGTGCCAGCAGCCCGGGACAGGTCCAGACCCAGTACTTC,CASSPGQVQTQYF,TRBJ2-5,TRBD1,TRBV7-9,NA
TGTGCCAGCAGCTTGCTGGGACAGGGAAATGAAAAACTGTTTTTT,CASSLLGQGNEKLFF,TRBJ1-4,TRBD1,TRBV7-9,NA
TGTGCCAGCAGTCCAACGACAGGGAGCTCCTACGAGCAGTACTTC,CASSPTTGSSYEQYF,TRBJ2-7,TRBD1,TRBV6-1,NA
TGTGCCAGCAGTCAGGACAGGACCCGCTCCTACGAGCAGTACTTC,CASSQDRTRSYEQYF,TRBJ2-7,TRBD1,TRBV6-5,NA
TGTGCCAGCAGGGCCCGGGGAAGGGATGAAAAACTGTTTTTT,CASRARGRDEKLFF,TRBJ1-4,NA,TRBV7-2,NA
TGTGCCAGCAGTTACTCCGGCACAGCAGATTCACCCCTCCACTTT,CASSYSGTADSPLHF,TRBJ1-6,NA,TRBV6-6,NA
TGCAGCGTTGTCGCCCAGCAGGGGAGATTTGACTACACCTTC,CSVVAQQGRFDYTF,TRBJ1-2,NA,TRBV29-1,NA
TGTGCCAGCAGCACCTCCCGACTAGGAGGACGGGAAGATACGCAGTATTTT,CASSTSRLGGREDTQYF,TRBJ2-3,NA,TRBV9,NA
TGTGCCAGCAGCTCTCCTAGGGAGGGTGACATTCAGTACTTC,CASSSPREGDIQYF,TRBJ2-4,TRBD2,TRBV11-2,NA
TGTGCCAGCAGTGTAGTTACTAGCGGGGGGTTCAATGAGCAGTTCTTC,CASSVVTSGGFNEQFF,TRBJ2-1,TRBD2,TRBV2,NA
TGTGCCAGCAGTGTAGGCGGGGTGGCGGATACGCAGTATTTT,CASSVGGVADTQYF,TRBJ2-3,NA,TRBV2,few
TGCGCCAGCAGCTCCGTGGGAATGACAGGGTGGGGAAACTATGGCTACACCTTC,CASSSVGMTGWGNYGYTF,TRBJ1-2,TRBD1,TRBV5-1,NA